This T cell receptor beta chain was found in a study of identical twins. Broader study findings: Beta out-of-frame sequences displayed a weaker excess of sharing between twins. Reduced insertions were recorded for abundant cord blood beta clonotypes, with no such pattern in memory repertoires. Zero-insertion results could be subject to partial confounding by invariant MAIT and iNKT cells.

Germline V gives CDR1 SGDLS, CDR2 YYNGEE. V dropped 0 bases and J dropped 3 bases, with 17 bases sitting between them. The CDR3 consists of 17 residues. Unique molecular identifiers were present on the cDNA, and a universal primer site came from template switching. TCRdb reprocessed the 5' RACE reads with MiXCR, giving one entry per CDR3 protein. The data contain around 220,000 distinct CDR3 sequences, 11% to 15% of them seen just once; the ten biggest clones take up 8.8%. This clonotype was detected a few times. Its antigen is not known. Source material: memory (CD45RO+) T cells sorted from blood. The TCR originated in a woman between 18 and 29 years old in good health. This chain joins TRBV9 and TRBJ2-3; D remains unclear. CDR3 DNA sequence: TGTGCCAGCAGCGTAGGTGCTGGCGGAAAGAGGACAGATACGCAGTATTTT. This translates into CASSVGAGGKRTDTQYF.